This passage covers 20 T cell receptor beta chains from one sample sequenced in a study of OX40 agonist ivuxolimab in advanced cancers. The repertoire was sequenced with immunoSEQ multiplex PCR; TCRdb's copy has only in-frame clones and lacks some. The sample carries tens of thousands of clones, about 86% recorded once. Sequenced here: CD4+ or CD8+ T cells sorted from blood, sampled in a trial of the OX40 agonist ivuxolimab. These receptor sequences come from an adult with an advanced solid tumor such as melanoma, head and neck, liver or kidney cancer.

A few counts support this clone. CDR3 in DNA: TGTGCCAGCAGCACGGGACAGTCCTCCACAGATACGCAGTATTTT. Its translation is CASSTGQSSTDTQYF. V and J are TRBV5-8 and TRBJ2-3; the match to TRBD1 covers 7 bases. J gave up 2 bases and V 4 bases, and 7 bases lay outside the gene matches. The V gene's germline CDR1 is SGHTS and CDR2 YDEGEE. This CDR3 contains 15 residues.

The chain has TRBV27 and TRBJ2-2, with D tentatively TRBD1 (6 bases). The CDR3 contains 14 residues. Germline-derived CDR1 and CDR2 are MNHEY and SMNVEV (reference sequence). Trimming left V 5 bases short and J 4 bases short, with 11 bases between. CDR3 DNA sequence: TGTGCCAGCAGTGATACAGGGATCACCGGGGAGCTGTTTTTT. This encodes CASSDTGITGELFF.

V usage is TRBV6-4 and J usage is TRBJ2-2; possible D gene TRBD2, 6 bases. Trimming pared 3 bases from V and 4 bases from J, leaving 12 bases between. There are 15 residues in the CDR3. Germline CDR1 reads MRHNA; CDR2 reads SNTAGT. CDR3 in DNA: TGTGCCAGCAGTGAGGGAGAGGGAGGCACCGGGGAGCTGTTTTTT. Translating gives CASSEGEGGTGELFF.

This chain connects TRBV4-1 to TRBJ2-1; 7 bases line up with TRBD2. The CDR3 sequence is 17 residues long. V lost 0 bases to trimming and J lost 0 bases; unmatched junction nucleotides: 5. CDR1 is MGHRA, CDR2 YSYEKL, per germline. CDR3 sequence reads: CASSQDSGGNSYNEQFF. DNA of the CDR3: TGCGCCAGCAGCCAAGATTCCGGGGGGAACTCCTACAATGAGCAGTTCTTC.

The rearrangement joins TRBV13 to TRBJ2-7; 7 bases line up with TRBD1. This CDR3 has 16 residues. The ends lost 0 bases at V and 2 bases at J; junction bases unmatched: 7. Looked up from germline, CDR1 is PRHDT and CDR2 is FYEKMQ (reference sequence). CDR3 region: CASSLGRDSATYEQYF. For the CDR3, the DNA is TGTGCCAGCAGCTTAGGGAGGGACAGTGCTACCTACGAGCAGTACTTC.

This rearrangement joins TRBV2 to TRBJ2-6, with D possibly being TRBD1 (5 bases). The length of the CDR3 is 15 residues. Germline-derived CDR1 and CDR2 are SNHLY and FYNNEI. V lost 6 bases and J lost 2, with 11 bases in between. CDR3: CASRDDRPGANVLTF. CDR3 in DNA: TGTGCCAGCAGGGACGACAGACCTGGGGCCAACGTCCTGACTTTC.

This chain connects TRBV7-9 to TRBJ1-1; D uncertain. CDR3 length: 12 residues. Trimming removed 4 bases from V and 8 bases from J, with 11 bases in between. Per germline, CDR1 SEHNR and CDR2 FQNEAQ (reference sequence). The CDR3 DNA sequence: TGTGCCAGCAGCTCACCGGCACAAGAAGCTTTCTTT. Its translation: CASSSPAQEAFF.

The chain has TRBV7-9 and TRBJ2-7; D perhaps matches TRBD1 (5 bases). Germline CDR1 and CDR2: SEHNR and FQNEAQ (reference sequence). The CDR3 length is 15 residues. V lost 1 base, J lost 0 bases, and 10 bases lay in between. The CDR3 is CASSLVGDSSYEQYF. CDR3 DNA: TGTGCCAGCAGCTTAGTTGGTGACAGCTCCTACGAGCAGTACTTC.

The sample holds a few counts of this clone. CDR3 in DNA: TGTGCCAGCTCACCCGGGGTTCAGGCGTACCAAGAGACCCAGTACTTC. This encodes CASSPGVQAYQETQYF. The chain carries TRBV18 and TRBJ2-5, with D maybe TRBD2 (5 bases). Germline V gene data show CDR1 as KGHSH and CDR2 as LQKENI. V was cut by 3 bases and J by 0 bases, with 14 bases left in between. The CDR3 has 16 residues.

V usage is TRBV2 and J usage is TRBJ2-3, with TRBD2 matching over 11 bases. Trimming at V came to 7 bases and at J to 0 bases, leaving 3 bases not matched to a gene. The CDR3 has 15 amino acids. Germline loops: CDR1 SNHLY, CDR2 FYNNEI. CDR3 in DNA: TGTGCCAGCATAAGGACTAGCGGGAGCACAGATACGCAGTATTTT. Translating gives CASIRTSGSTDTQYF.

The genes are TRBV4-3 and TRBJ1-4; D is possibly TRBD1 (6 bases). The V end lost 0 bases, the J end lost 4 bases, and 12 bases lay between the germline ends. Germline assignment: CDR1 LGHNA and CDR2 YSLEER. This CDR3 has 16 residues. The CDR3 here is CASSQDFRGGNEKLFF. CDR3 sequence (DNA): TGCGCCAGCAGCCAAGATTTCAGGGGTGGTAATGAAAAACTGTTTTTT.

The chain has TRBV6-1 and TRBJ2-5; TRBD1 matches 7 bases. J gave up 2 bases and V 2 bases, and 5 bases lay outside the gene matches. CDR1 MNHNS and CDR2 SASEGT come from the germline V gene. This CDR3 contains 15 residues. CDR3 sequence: CASSERDRVQETQYF. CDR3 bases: TGTGCCAGCAGTGAAAGAGACAGGGTGCAAGAGACCCAGTACTTC.

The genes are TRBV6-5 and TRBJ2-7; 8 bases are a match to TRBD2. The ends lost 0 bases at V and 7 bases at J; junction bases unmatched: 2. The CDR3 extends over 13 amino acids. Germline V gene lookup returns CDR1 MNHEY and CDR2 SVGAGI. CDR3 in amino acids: CASSYSAGGEQYF. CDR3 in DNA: TGTGCCAGCAGTTACTCCGCGGGGGGAGAGCAGTACTTC.

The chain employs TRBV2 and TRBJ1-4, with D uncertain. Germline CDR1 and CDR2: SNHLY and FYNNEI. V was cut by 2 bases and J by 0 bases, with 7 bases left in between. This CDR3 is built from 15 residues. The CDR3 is CASSESTATNEKLFF. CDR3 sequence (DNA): TGTGCCAGCAGTGAATCTACAGCAACTAATGAAAAACTGTTTTTT.

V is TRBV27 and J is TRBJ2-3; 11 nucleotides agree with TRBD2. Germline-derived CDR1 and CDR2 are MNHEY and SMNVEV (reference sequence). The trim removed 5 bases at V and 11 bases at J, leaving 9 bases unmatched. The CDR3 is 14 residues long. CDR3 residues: CASSPGTSGIMQYF. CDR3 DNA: TGTGCCAGCAGTCCCGGGACTAGCGGTATAATGCAGTATTTT.

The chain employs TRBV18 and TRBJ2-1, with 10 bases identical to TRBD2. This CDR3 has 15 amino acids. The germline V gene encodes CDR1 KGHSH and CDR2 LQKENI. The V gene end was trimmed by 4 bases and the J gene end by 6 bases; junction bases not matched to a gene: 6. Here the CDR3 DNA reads TGTGCCAGCTCACTCGTAAGCGGGAGGGGCAATGAGCAGTTCTTC. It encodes CASSLVSGRGNEQFF.

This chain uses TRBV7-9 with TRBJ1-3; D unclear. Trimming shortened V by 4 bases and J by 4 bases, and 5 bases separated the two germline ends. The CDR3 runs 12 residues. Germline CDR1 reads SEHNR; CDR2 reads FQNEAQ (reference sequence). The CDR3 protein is CASSYEGNTIYF. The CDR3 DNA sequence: TGTGCCAGCAGCTACGAGGGAAACACCATATATTTT.

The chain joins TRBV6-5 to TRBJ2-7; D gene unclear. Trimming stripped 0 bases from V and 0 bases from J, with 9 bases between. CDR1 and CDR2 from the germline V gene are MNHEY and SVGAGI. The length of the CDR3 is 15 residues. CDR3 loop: CASSYSLDASYEQYF. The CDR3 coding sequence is TGTGCCAGCAGTTACTCGTTAGACGCCTCCTACGAGCAGTACTTC.

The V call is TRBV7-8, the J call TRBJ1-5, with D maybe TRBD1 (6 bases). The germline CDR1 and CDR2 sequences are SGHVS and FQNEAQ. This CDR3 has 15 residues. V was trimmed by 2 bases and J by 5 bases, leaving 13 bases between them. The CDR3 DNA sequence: TGTGCCAGCAGCTTATGGGAGGGGGTGGATCAGCCCCAGCATTTT. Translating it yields CASSLWEGVDQPQHF.

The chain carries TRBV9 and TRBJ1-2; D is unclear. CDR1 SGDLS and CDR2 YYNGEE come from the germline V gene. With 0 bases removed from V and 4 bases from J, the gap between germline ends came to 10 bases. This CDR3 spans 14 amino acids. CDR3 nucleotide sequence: TGTGCCAGCAGCGTAGGAAGGGTATCCTATGGCTACACCTTC. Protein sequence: CASSVGRVSYGYTF.